This is a list of T cell receptor beta chains from one sample in a study of blood T cell repertoires in COVID-19. TCRdb's table, derived via immunoSEQ multiplex PCR, lists solely in-frame clones and lacks some. The sample has fewer than 300,000 clones, 84% seen once. The specimen was peripheral blood. The receptors were sampled from a human donor in a cohort sampled during active COVID-19. CDR3s include the opening cysteine and the closing phenylalanine or tryptophan. The D gene is left open where the match is weak. Size values are once, few and many counts, or a class for expanded clones, and some rows have none.

size | J | D | V | CDR3 | DNA
. | TRBJ1-3 | . | TRBV2 | CASSQDLSLTGNTIYF | TGTGCCAGCAGCCAGGACTTATCTCTAACTGGAAACACCATATATTTT
. | TRBJ1-2 | . | TRBV3-1/TRBV3-2 | CASSQVRGQLPTNYGYTF | TGTGCCAGCAGCCAAGTTAGGGGCCAACTACCCACTAACTATGGCTACACCTTC
. | TRBJ2-4 | . | TRBV19 | CASKATLAKNIQYF | TGTGCCAGTAAGGCGACTCTAGCCAAAAACATTCAGTACTTC
. | TRBJ1-5 | TRBD1 | TRBV29-1 | CSGGDSLQPQHF | TGCAGCGGTGGGGACAGTCTTCAGCCCCAGCATTTT
once | TRBJ1-6 | TRBD1 | TRBV5-1 | CASSLAPQGAEVRNSPLHF | TGCGCCAGCAGCTTGGCCCCACAGGGGGCTGAGGTGAGGAATTCACCCCTCCACTTT
. | TRBJ1-4 | . | TRBV20-1 | CSARGAFELFF | TGCAGTGCTAGAGGGGCATTTGAACTGTTTTTT
. | TRBJ1-3 | . | TRBV19 | CASSRDSGNTIYF | TGTGCCAGTAGCCGGGACTCTGGAAACACCATATATTTT
. | TRBJ1-3 | . | TRBV16 | CASSKAGTPSGNTIYF | TGTGCCAGCAGCAAAGCCGGGACACCCTCTGGAAACACCATATATTTT
. | TRBJ1-1 | . | TRBV14 | CASKMGLPMNTEAFF | TGTGCCAGCAAGATGGGACTACCCATGAACACTGAAGCTTTCTTT
. | TRBJ1-5 | TRBD1 | TRBV11-2 | CASSLVRDRGHQPQHF | TGTGCCAGCAGCTTAGTTCGGGACAGGGGGCATCAGCCCCAGCATTTT
few | TRBJ1-5 | TRBD1 | TRBV6-5 | CASSLDRGDQPQHF | TGTGCCAGCAGTTTGGACAGGGGTGATCAGCCCCAGCATTTT
. | TRBJ2-7 | TRBD1 | TRBV5-6 | CASSLSGGRDEQYF | TGTGCCAGCAGCTTGTCAGGGGGCAGGGACGAGCAGTACTTC
. | TRBJ2-5 | . | TRBV9 | CASSLGGQTETQYF | TGTGCCAGCAGCCTGGGGGGGCAGACAGAGACCCAGTACTTC
. | TRBJ1-1 | . | TRBV6-5 | CASTNSRGLTEAFF | TGTGCCAGCACCAATTCCAGGGGATTGACTGAAGCTTTCTTT
. | TRBJ1-1 | TRBD1 | TRBV19 | CASTPRQGVSTEAFF | TGTGCCAGTACCCCCCGACAGGGCGTCTCCACTGAAGCTTTCTTT
. | TRBJ1-5 | TRBD1 | TRBV19 | CASSPQGGTGGNQPQHF | TGTGCCAGTAGTCCCCAGGGGGGGACAGGGGGCAATCAGCCCCAGCATTTT
once | TRBJ2-2 | . | TRBV19 | CATQLRVPPRRELFF | TGTGCCACCCAACTCAGGGTCCCCCCTCGCCGGGAGCTGTTTTTT
. | TRBJ2-1 | . | TRBV27 | CASSGVSNEQFF | TGTGCCAGCAGTGGTGTGAGCAATGAGCAGTTCTTC
. | TRBJ2-5 | TRBD1 | TRBV7-9 | CASSGRDRGKYQETQYF | TGTGCCAGCAGCGGTAGGGACAGGGGAAAGTACCAAGAGACCCAGTACTTC
. | TRBJ2-6 | . | TRBV27 | CASSLYQGFGANVLTF | TGTGCCAGCAGTTTATATCAGGGTTTCGGGGCCAACGTCCTGACTTTC
. | TRBJ1-1 | . | TRBV19 | CASSIHPPGQFREAFF | TGTGCCAGTAGTATACACCCCCCTGGGCAGTTCCGAGAAGCTTTCTTT
. | TRBJ2-7 | . | TRBV4-1 | CASSQGQFLEQYF | TGCGCCAGCAGCCAAGGACAGTTTTTAGAGCAGTACTTC
. | TRBJ1-2 | TRBD1 | TRBV19 | CASSTWDRGSYGYTF | TGTGCCAGTAGTACCTGGGACAGGGGATCGTATGGCTACACCTTC
once | TRBJ2-5 | . | TRBV5-4 | CASSLVASVGGRETQYF | TGTGCCAGCAGCTTGGTTGCTAGTGTGGGGGGTAGGGAGACCCAGTACTTC
. | TRBJ2-5 | . | TRBV11-2 | CASSLVSLTQYF | TGTGCCAGCAGCTTAGTTAGTCTTACCCAGTACTTC
. | TRBJ2-3 | . | TRBV11-3 | CASSPGGGPTDTQYF | TGTGCCAGCAGCCCTGGGGGGGGGCCCACAGATACGCAGTATTTT
. | TRBJ1-2 | . | TRBV4-1 | CASSRGALGGVENGYTF | TGCGCCAGCAGCCGAGGGGCTCTTGGGGGGGTTGAGAATGGCTACACCTTC